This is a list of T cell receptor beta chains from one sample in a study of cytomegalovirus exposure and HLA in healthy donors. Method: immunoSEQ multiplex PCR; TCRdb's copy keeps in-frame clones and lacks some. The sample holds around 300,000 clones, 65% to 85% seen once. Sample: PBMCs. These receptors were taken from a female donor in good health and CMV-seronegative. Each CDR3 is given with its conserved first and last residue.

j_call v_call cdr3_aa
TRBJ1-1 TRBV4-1 CASSQEGWDRGRWNTEAFF
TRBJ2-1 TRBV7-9 CASSQISGSSRNEQFF
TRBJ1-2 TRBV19 CASSIVTATGYGGYTF
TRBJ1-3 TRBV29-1 CSVDSRFSGNTIYF
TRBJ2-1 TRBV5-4 CASSLSGTSGRREQFF
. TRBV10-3 CAISESTSMDEQYF
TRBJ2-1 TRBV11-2 CASSLGTSGNNEQFF
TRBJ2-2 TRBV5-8 CASSWDTKNTGELFF
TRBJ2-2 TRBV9 CASSVGLAGGSAGELFF
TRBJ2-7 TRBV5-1 CASSQRTGLPSYEQYF
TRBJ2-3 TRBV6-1 CASRREGLITDTQYF
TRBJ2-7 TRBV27 CASSSLTGAMIKQYF
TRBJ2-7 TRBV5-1 CASSFNPLAGVSEQYF
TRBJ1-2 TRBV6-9 CASSYSGGGGYTF
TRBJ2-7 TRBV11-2 CASSPRPGQGSYEQYF
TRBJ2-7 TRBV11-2 CASSLAYASNYEQYF
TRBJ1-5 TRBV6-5 CASRKTGRNQPQHF
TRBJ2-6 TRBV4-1 CASSQWTNSGANVLTF
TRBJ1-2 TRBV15 CATSRAGGNYGYTF
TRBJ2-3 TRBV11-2 CASSLDRDSLRTDTQYF
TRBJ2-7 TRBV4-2 CASSQYGRPERWEGGYEQYF
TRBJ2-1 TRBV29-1 CSVDGSGGEQFF
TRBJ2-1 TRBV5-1 CASSSQGPAYNEQFF
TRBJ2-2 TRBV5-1 CASSLTRPMNGGELFF
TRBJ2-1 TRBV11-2 CASSLAPSGIYYEQFF
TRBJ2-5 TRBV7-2 CASSEPGGVGETQYF
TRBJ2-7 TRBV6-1 CASSEGGLLDQYF
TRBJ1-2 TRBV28 CASRAEPIYGYTF
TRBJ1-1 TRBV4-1 CASSQDQDRGTEAFF
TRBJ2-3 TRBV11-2 CASSLVWTGGFGDTQYF
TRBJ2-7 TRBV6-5 CASWLEGYEQYF
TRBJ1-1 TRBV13 CASSPAGVKGAFF
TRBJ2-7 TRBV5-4 CASSRGQGLSSYEQYF
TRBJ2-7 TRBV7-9 CASSAGLAATYEQYF
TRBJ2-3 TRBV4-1 CASSHGTAQPGDTQYF
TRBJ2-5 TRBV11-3 CASSSQGIYQGEVETQYF
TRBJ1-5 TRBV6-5 CASRLSTNQPQHF
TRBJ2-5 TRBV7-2 CASSLVPWARAIVTQYF
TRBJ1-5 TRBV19 CASSIMGGNQPQHF
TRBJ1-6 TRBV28 CASSLGGQGGGSPLHF
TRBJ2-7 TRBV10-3 CAISEGDWYNYEQYF
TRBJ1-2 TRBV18 CASSPGQGGGYTF
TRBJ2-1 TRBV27 CASSYRAGGHEQFF
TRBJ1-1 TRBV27 CASSLVQGAGEAFF
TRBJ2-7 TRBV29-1 CSAGGDSYEQYF
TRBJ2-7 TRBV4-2 CASSQTTSGSYEQYF
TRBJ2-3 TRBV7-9 CASSFSAGSTDTQYF
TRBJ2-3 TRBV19 CASSIINTDTQYF
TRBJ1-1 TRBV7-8 CASSFTSANTEAFF
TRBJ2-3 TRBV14 CASSLSLAGSDTQYF